The 21 T cell receptor beta chains listed next were all sequenced from one sample in a study of cytomegalovirus exposure and HLA in healthy donors (TCRdb year 2017). Libraries came from the immunoSEQ multiplex PCR assay. For the multiplex PCR, a mixture combining 60 forward primers for TCR Vbeta segments and 13 reverse primers for TCR Jbeta segments was used. Sourced from immuneACCESS, this table was stored by TCRdb with only in-frame sequences that have V and J called. A share of the clones is absent; for the studies checked, an unresolved V gene accounts for under half, and the remainder has no known explanation. A total of 85,000 to 120,000 clones appear in this sample, roughly 80% of them only once. The ten largest clones add up to roughly 3.6% of the sample. The specimen sequenced was PBMCs. The receptors were sampled from a man aged 55 to 70 in good health and CMV-seronegative.

This chain connects TRBV5-6 to TRBJ1-2; D unclear. The V end lost 0 bases, the J end lost 8 bases, and 11 bases lay between the germline ends. Germline loops: CDR1 SGHDT, CDR2 YYEEEE. The CDR3 covers 13 residues. CDR3 protein: CASSLDIPWGYTF. The CDR3 DNA sequence: TGTGCCAGCAGCTTGGACATACCATGGGGCTACACCTTC.

The chain uses TRBV7-2 and TRBJ2-3; D is uncertain. V was trimmed by 5 bases and J by 5 bases, leaving 11 bases between them. Germline V CDR1 and CDR2: SGHTA, FQGNSA. The CDR3 runs 13 residues. The CDR3 DNA sequence: TGTGCCAGCAGCCCCTTGGCAGGAGATACGCAGTATTTT. Its translation is CASSPLAGDTQYF.

The rearrangement uses TRBV19 and TRBJ2-5, with 7 bases fitting TRBD2. The germline gives CDR1 LNHDA, CDR2 SQIVND (reference sequence). V lost 3 bases and J lost 2; bases outside the gene matches: 9. CDR3 size: 16 residues. CDR3 in amino acids: CASSILTGGHQETQYF. The CDR3 DNA follows: TGTGCCAGTAGTATCCTAACGGGGGGTCATCAAGAGACCCAGTACTTC.

V usage is TRBV19 and J usage is TRBJ2-6; tentatively, D is TRBD2 (5 bases). The CDR3 covers 17 residues. V was shortened by 3 bases and J by 2 bases, with 14 bases between the two germline ends. Germline CDR1 reads LNHDA; CDR2 reads SQIVND (reference sequence). Written as DNA, the CDR3 is TGTGCCAGTAGTATGCCCCGGGCGGGTGCTGGGGCCAACGTCCTGACTTTC. It codes for CASSMPRAGAGANVLTF.

The chain employs TRBV30 and TRBJ2-5; tentative D call: TRBD2 (6 bases). CDR3 size: 13 residues. Germline V gene sequence: CDR1 GTSNPN, CDR2 SVGIG (reference sequence). Trimming cost V 2 bases and J 4 bases, with 11 bases left between them. The CDR3 loop is CAWSRLVRETQYF. CDR3 coding DNA: TGTGCCTGGAGTCGACTAGTAAGAGAGACCCAGTACTTC.

This clone was observed a single time. This chain links TRBV9 with TRBJ2-1; D might be TRBD1 (5 bases). This CDR3 has 16 residues. CDR1 is SGDLS, CDR2 YYNGEE, per germline. The V end lost 4 bases, the J end lost 4 bases, and 18 bases lay between the germline ends. CDR3 in amino acids: CASSIKGSPSYNEQFF. CDR3 DNA sequence: TGTGCCAGCAGCATTAAGGGGTCCCCCAGTTACAATGAGCAGTTCTTC.

The chain has TRBV7-2 and TRBJ2-5; 8 bases are shared with TRBD2. This CDR3 spans 15 amino acids. With V trimmed by 5 bases and J by 2 bases, 7 bases remained unmatched. CDR1 is SGHTA and CDR2 is FQGNSA in the germline V gene. DNA of the CDR3: TGTGCCAGCAGCCCGCCCCGGGGGGGACAAGAGACCCAGTACTTC. Translation gives CASSPPRGGQETQYF.

V and J are TRBV9 and TRBJ1-4; TRBD1 is a possible D gene (6 bases). The V and J ends lost 4 bases and 4 bases respectively, with 17 bases between them. CDR1 is SGDLS, CDR2 YYNGEE, per germline. The CDR3 is 16 amino acids. CDR3 nucleotides: TGTGCCAGCAGCTCAGGAACAGGGATAAATAATGAAAAACTGTTTTTT. Translated, it gives CASSSGTGINNEKLFF.

In this sample, this clone turned up a few times. At the DNA level, this CDR3 is encoded by other sequences in the same sample as well. The chain uses TRBV7-9 and TRBJ1-4, with 7 bases that match TRBD1. Germline CDR1 and CDR2: SEHNR and FQNEAQ (reference sequence). V was clipped by 5 bases and J by 1 base; unmatched bases: 4. This CDR3 contains 15 residues. The CDR3 nucleotides read TGTGCCAGCAGCGCCTGGACAGGAACTAATGAAAAACTGTTTTTT. Its translation: CASSAWTGTNEKLFF.

The chain carries TRBV6-5 and TRBJ1-2; D remains ambiguous. Germline CDR1 is MNHEY and CDR2 is SVGAGI. The CDR3 runs to 13 residues. V was clipped by 2 bases and J by 7 bases, with 11 bases between them. CDR3 loop: CASSYQQLTGYTF. The CDR3, as DNA: TGTGCCAGCAGTTACCAACAGCTAACTGGCTACACCTTC.

The V call is TRBV7-8, the J call TRBJ1-2, with TRBD1 as a possible D gene (5 bases). CDR3 length: 13 amino acids. V was cut by 1 base and J by 5 bases, with 8 bases left in between. CDR1 and CDR2 from the germline V gene are SGHVS and FQNEAQ. The DNA of the CDR3 is TGTGCCAGCAGCTTAGGGGGGGAGTATGGCTACACCTTC. Its protein product is CASSLGGEYGYTF.

The rearrangement joins TRBV4-3 to TRBJ1-2; 8 nucleotides match TRBD1. The CDR3 loop spans 15 amino acids. The ends lost 1 base at V and 4 bases at J; junction bases unmatched: 5. CDR1 and CDR2 (germline): LGHNA, YSLEER. CDR3 residues: CASSQVRTGIYGYTF. The CDR3 DNA follows: TGCGCCAGCAGCCAAGTCCGGACAGGGATCTATGGCTACACCTTC.

In this sample, this clone turned up once. The CDR3 spells CASSTLAGGRNEQFF. The DNA for the CDR3 is TGTGCCAGTAGTACACTAGCGGGGGGGCGTAATGAGCAGTTCTTC. This chain uses TRBV19 with TRBJ2-1; TRBD2 matches 13 bases. Losses at the gene ends were 4 bases for V and 7 bases for J; bases not matched to a gene: 4. The CDR3 contains 15 residues. Germline lookup yields CDR1 LNHDA and CDR2 SQIVND (reference sequence). The variable domain in full, with the rest retrieved from reference TRBV19 and TRBJ2-1, is DGGITQSPKYLFRKEGQNVTLSCEQNLNHDAMYWYRQDPGQGLRLIYYSQIVNDFQKGDIAEGYSVSREKKESFPLTVTSAQKNPTAFYLCASSTLAGGRNEQFFGPGTRLTVL.

In DNA form, the CDR3 reads TGTGCCTGGAGTGTCGAGGGTGTCGGTAATTCACCCCTCCACTTT. Its protein is CAWSVEGVGNSPLHF. J is TRBJ1-6 and V is TRBV30, with no clear D. V was cut by 0 bases and J by 6 bases, with 12 bases left in between. The CDR3 is made up of 15 amino acids. Looked up from germline, CDR1 is GTSNPN and CDR2 is SVGIG (reference sequence).

J is TRBJ1-1 and V is TRBV7-9, with D perhaps TRBD1 (5 bases). The CDR3 has 14 amino acids. V gave up 4 bases and J gave up 4 bases, with 13 bases separating them. The V gene's germline CDR1 is SEHNR and CDR2 FQNEAQ (reference sequence). CDR3 region: CASSYQGSFTEAFF. In nucleotides, the CDR3 is TGTGCCAGCAGCTATCAGGGTTCGTTCACTGAAGCTTTCTTT.

V usage is TRBV5-1 and J usage is TRBJ2-2, with 7 positions matching TRBD2. The germline V gene has CDR1 SGHRS and CDR2 YFSETQ. This CDR3 spans 15 amino acids. Unmatched junction bases numbered 5, after V lost 0 bases and J lost 6 bases. CDR3 in amino acids: CASSLDGGSPGELFF. The DNA for the CDR3 is TGCGCCAGCAGCTTGGACGGGGGGTCCCCCGGGGAGCTGTTTTTT. The full variable domain, with the rest looked up from reference TRBV5-1 and TRBJ2-2, is KAGVTQTPRYLIKTRGQQVTLSCSPISGHRSVSWYQQTPGQGLQFLFEYFSETQRNKGNFPGRFSGRQFSNSRSEMNVSTLELGDSALYLCASSLDGGSPGELFFGEGSRLTVL.

The rearrangement links TRBV5-5 to TRBJ2-7, with TRBD1 identical over 7 bases. CDR1 SGHKS and CDR2 YYEKEE come from the germline V gene (reference sequence). This CDR3 has 15 amino acids. The trim removed 0 bases at V and 1 base at J, leaving 4 bases unmatched. The CDR3 is CASSLGRGPSYEQYV. CDR3 DNA: TGTGCCAGCAGCTTGGGAAGGGGGCCTTCCTACGAGCAGTACGTC.

The gene calls are TRBV7-6 and TRBJ2-3; D unresolved. This CDR3 contains 13 residues. The ends were cut back, 1 base at V and 6 bases at J, with 8 bases in the middle. Looked up from germline, CDR1 is SGHVS and CDR2 is FNYEAQ. CDR3 sequence reads: CASSLGPRDTQYF. CDR3 coding DNA: TGTGCCAGCAGCTTAGGTCCTAGGGATACGCAGTATTTT.

This clone was observed a few times. This chain uses TRBV6-5 with TRBJ1-2, with D perhaps TRBD1 (6 bases). The germline V gene encodes CDR1 MNHEY and CDR2 SVGAGI. The length of the CDR3 is 14 residues. Trimming shortened V by 6 bases and J by 4 bases, and 15 bases separated the two germline ends. CDR3 amino acids: CASRRTESTYGYTF. Written as DNA, the CDR3 is TGTGCCAGCAGAAGGACAGAATCAACCTATGGCTACACCTTC.

The V and J genes are TRBV2 and TRBJ1-4; perhaps TRBD1 as D (5 bases). Germline lookup yields CDR1 SNHLY and CDR2 FYNNEI. V lost 2 bases, J lost 7 bases, and 11 bases lay in between. The CDR3 is made up of 14 amino acids. As DNA, the CDR3 is TGTGCCAGCAGTGAATGGGGGGAAGGTGAAAAACTGTTTTTT. Its translation: CASSEWGEGEKLFF.

There are a few counts of this clone. A far larger clone differs by one base, so this is likely a read error. Other DNA sequences in this sample translate to the same CDR3. The chain combines TRBV5-6 with TRBJ2-5; possibly TRBD1 for D (5 bases). Germline assignment: CDR1 SGHDT and CDR2 YYEEEE. The CDR3 runs 14 residues. The V end was cut by 2 bases, the J end by 4 bases, with 12 bases between. As DNA, the CDR3 is TGTGCCAGCAGCTTTTCCCAGGGTATAGAGACCCAGTACTTC. Its protein is CASSFSQGIETQYF.